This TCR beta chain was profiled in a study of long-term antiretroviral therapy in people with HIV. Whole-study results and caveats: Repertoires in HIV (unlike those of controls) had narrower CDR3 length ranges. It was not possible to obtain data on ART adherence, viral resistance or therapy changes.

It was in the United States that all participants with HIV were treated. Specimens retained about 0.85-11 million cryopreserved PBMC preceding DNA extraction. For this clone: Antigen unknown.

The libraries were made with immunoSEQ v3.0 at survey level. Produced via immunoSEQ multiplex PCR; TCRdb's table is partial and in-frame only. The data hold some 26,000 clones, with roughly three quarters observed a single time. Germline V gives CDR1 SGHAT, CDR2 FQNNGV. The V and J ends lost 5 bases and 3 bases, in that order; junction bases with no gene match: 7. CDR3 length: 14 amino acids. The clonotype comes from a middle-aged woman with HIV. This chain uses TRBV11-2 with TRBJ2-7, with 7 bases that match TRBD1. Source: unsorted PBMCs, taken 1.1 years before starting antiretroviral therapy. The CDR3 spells CASSHPGQIYEQYF. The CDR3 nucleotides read TGTGCCAGCAGCCACCCGGGACAGATCTACGAGCAGTACTTC. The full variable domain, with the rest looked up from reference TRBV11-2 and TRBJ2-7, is EAGVAQSPRYKIIEKRQSVAFWCNPISGHATLYWYQQILGQGPKLLIQFQNNGVVDDSQLPKDRFSAERLKGVDSTLKIQPAKLEDSAVYLCASSHPGQIYEQYFGPGTRLTVT.